This T cell receptor (beta chain) was identified in a study of T cells after posttransplantation cyclophosphamide. Whole-study results and caveats: After PTCy, TRB diversity resembled that of CNI/methotrexate controls. Later blood repertoires were often dominated by clones from the donor CD8+ memory compartment.

As to this clone: What it binds is not known.

Germline V gives CDR1 SGHDT, CDR2 YYEEEE. Germline trimming cut 0 bases from V and 5 bases from J; bases unmatched to any gene: 2. This CDR3 is 15 amino acids long. Busulfan-fludarabine conditioning, marrow transplant, and cyclophosphamide on days +3 and +4 were administered. TCRdb's table, derived via immunoSEQ multiplex PCR, lists solely in-frame clones and lacks some. The table has tens of thousands of clones, about three quarters seen once; the top ten hold roughly 8.1%. The starting material was CD4+ T cells sorted from blood, obtained around 2,000 days after a stem cell transplant with posttransplant cyclophosphamide. V is TRBV5-6 and J is TRBJ1-6; 7 bases line up with TRBD1. This TCR was sampled from a female patient aged 40 to 55 who received an allogeneic stem cell transplant from a related donor, was CMV-positive, and had no GVHD. Some T cells could come from the graft donor. For the CDR3, the DNA is TGTGCCAGCAGCTTGGGTCAGGGGGATAATTCACCCCTCCACTTT. Encoded protein: CASSLGQGDNSPLHF.